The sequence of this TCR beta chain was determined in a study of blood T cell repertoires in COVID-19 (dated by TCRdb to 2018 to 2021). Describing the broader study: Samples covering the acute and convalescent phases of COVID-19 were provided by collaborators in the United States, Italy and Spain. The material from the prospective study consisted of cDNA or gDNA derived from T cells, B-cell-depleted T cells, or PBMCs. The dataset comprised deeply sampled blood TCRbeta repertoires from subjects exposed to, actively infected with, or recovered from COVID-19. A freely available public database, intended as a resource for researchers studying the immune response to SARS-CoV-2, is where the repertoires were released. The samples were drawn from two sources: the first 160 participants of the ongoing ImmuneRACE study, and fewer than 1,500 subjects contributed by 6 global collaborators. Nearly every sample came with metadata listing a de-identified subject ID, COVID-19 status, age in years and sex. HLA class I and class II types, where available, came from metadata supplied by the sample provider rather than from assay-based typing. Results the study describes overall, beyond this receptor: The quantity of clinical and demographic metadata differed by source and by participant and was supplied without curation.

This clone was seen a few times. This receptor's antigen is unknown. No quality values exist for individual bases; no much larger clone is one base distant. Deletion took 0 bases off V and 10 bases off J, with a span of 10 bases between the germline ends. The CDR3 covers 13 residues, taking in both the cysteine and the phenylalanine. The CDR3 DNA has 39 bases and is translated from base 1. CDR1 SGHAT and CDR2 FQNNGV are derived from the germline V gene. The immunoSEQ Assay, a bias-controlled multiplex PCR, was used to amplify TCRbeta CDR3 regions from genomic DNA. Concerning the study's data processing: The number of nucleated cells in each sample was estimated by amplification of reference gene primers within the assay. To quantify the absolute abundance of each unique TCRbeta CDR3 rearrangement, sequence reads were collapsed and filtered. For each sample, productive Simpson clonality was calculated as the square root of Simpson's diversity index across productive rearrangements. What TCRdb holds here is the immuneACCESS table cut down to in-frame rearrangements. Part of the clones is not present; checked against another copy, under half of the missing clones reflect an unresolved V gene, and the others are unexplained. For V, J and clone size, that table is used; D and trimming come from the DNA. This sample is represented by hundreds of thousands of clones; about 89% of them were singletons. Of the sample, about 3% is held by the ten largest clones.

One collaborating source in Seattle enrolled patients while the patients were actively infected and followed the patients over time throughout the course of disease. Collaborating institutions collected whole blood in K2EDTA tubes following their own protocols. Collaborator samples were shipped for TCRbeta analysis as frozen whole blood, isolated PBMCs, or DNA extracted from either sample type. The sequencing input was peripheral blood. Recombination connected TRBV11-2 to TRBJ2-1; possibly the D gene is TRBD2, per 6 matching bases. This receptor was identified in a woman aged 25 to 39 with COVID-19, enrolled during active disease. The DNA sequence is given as TGTGCCAGCAGCTTAGATCAAGGGAGGGAGCAGTTCTTC. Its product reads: CASSLDQGREQFF.